A selection of T cell receptor beta chains follows, all from one sample in a study of cytomegalovirus exposure and HLA in healthy donors. The method was immunoSEQ multiplex PCR; TCRdb's version includes in-frame clones alone and lacks a portion of them. The profile shows about 56,000 clones, approximately 94% of them singletons. The specimen was PBMCs. The receptors shown here come from a man aged 18 to 35 in good health and CMV-seronegative. CDR3s include the opening cysteine and the closing phenylalanine or tryptophan. Each record gives: clone size, J gene, D gene, V gene, CDR3 DNA, CDR3 protein. The D gene is left open where the match is weak. Clone size is shown for a subset of rows, as once, few, many or a class of expanded clone.

>NA|TRBJ2-5|NA|TRBV9
TGTGCCAGCAGCGTGGAGTCGGGTCAGGGTGCGACTCAGACCCAGTACTTC
CASSVESGQGATQTQYF
>NA|TRBJ2-7|TRBD2|TRBV13
TGTGCCAGCAGCTTAAACGGGCTAGCGGGCGAGCAGTACTTC
CASSLNGLAGEQYF
>NA|TRBJ2-5|NA|TRBV5-4
TGTGCCAGCAGCTTGGGAGGATTCCCTCAAGAGACCCAGTACTTC
CASSLGGFPQETQYF
>NA|TRBJ1-5|NA|TRBV4-1
TGCGCCAGCAGCCGGGGAGGGAGCAATCAGCCCCAGCATTTT
CASSRGGSNQPQHF
>NA|TRBJ2-7|NA|TRBV28
TGTGCCAGCAGTCACCCCATGCTAGCGAGCTCCTACGAGCAGTACTTC
CASSHPMLASSYEQYF
>once|TRBJ2-7|NA|TRBV5-6
TGTGCCAGCATCCATCCCCGGGAAGAAGCGTACGAGCAGTACTTC
CASIHPREEAYEQYF
>once|TRBJ2-1|NA|TRBV6-6
TGTGCCAGCAGTCCTGACAGGACCTACAATGAGCAGTTCTTC
CASSPDRTYNEQFF
>NA|TRBJ1-2|NA|TRBV27
TGTGCCAGCAGTTTTTCAGGGGAGAGTTTAAACTATGGCTACACCTTC
CASSFSGESLNYGYTF
>NA|TRBJ2-1|TRBD2|TRBV15
TGTGCCACCAGCAGTTATAGCGGGAAAAGCTATGAGCAGTTCTTC
CATSSYSGKSYEQFF
>NA|TRBJ2-3|NA|TRBV6-1
TGTGCCAGCAGTGTCCAGGTATCCCCTAGCACAGATACGCAGTATTTT
CASSVQVSPSTDTQYF
>NA|TRBJ2-1|NA|TRBV5-8
TGTGCCAGCAGCTTGGGGACAGTGTCCCACAATGAGCAGTTCTTC
CASSLGTVSHNEQFF
>NA|TRBJ2-5|NA|TRBV18
TGTGCCAGCTCACCACCTAGCGTACAAGAGACCCAGTACTTC
CASSPPSVQETQYF
>NA|TRBJ2-2|TRBD2|TRBV29-1
TGCAGCGGACGACTAGCGGGAGAGGCCGGGGAGCTGTTTTTT
CSGRLAGEAGELFF
>once|TRBJ2-7|NA|TRBV7-2
TGTGCCAGCAGACCCTCCGGGGCCTACGAGCAGTACTTC
CASRPSGAYEQYF